A single sample gave rise to the 29 T cell receptor beta chains below, sequenced in a study of blood T cell repertoires in COVID-19. Sequencing used immunoSEQ multiplex PCR; TCRdb keeps in-frame clones, though not all of them. The repertoire includes about 270,000 clones, over 75% of them detected once, and around a sixth sits in the top ten. Sequenced material: PBMCs or T cells enriched from blood (not recorded which). These receptors were obtained from a man younger than 35 who had recovered from COVID-19.

CDR3 sequence (DNA): TGTGCCAGCAGTTTTGGTAGCCAGGTTCAGGGTACGGAGACCCAGTACTTC. Protein: CASSFGSQVQGTETQYF. V gene TRBV27 combines with J gene TRBJ2-5; D might be TRBD1 (5 bases). The CDR3 has 17 amino acids. Germline CDR1 and CDR2: MNHEY and SMNVEV (reference sequence). V was cut by 3 bases and J by 5 bases, with 22 bases left in between.

As DNA, the CDR3 is TGTGCCAGCAGCGTAGGATACAGTCAAGAGACCCAGTACTTC. Translating gives CASSVGYSQETQYF. The chain recombines TRBV9 with TRBJ2-5; D not resolved. The ends were cut back, 0 bases at V and 2 bases at J, with 8 bases in the middle. This CDR3 is built from 14 residues. The germline V gene encodes CDR1 SGDLS and CDR2 YYNGEE.

This chain joins TRBV4-2 and TRBJ2-2; 10 bases fit TRBD2. After removal of 4 bases from V and 6 bases from J, the junction contained 8 bases not matched to a gene. Per the germline V gene, CDR1 is LGHNA and CDR2 is YNFKEQ. This CDR3 spans 16 amino acids. The CDR3 DNA sequence: TGTGCCAGCAGCCCGGGTAGCGGGGGGTGGGCCGGGGAGCTGTTTTTT. It specifies CASSPGSGGWAGELFF.

This chain joins TRBV5-1 and TRBJ2-1, with 14 bases aligning to TRBD2. The junction had 8 bases not matched to a gene; V was cut back by 0 bases and J by 9 bases. Germline V gives CDR1 SGHRS, CDR2 YFSETQ. CDR3 length: 17 amino acids. CDR3 in DNA: TGCGCCAGCAGCTTGGCGAGGACTAGCGGGGGGTCAGGTGAGCAGTTCTTC. As protein: CASSLARTSGGSGEQFF.

This rearrangement joins TRBV19 to TRBJ2-1; 8 nucleotides match TRBD2. The trim removed 7 bases at V and 3 bases at J, leaving 11 bases unmatched. Germline CDR1 LNHDA, CDR2 SQIVND (reference sequence). The CDR3 is 16 amino acids. This chain's CDR3 is CASNQRGAGDYNEQFF. DNA for the CDR3: TGTGCCAGTAATCAGAGGGGAGCGGGAGACTACAATGAGCAGTTCTTC.

The rearrangement uses TRBV9 and TRBJ2-7; unclear D gene. Between the trimmed V and J ends, which lost 4 bases and 5 bases, there was a span of 16 bases. CDR3 size: 14 residues. CDR1 SGDLS and CDR2 YYNGEE come from the germline V gene. DNA for the CDR3: TGTGCCAGCAGCATAAGCGTGGTGCAGAACGAGCAGTACTTC. This sequence encodes CASSISVVQNEQYF.

The count of this clone is one. V usage is TRBV6-5 and J usage is TRBJ2-7; no clear D. Germline values: CDR1 MNHEY, CDR2 SVGAGI. Deletions cut 7 bases from V and 2 bases from J, with 6 bases between. This CDR3 spans 11 amino acids. Here the CDR3 DNA reads TGTGCCAGCACAGGTGCCTACGAGCAGTACTTC. Its translation: CASTGAYEQYF.

This clone was picked up one time. The chain recombines TRBV7-9 with TRBJ1-1, with D maybe TRBD1 (5 bases). Germline CDR1 and CDR2: SEHNR and FQNEAQ (reference sequence). This CDR3 is 13 amino acids long. V was pared by 3 bases and J by 4 bases, with 9 bases between. For the CDR3, the DNA is TGTGCCAGCAGCTTCCAGGGATCCACTGAAGCTTTCTTT. It yields the protein CASSFQGSTEAFF. The whole variable domain, filled in from reference TRBV7-9 and TRBJ1-1, reads DTGVSQNPRHKITKRGQNVTFRCDPISEHNRLYWYRQTLGQGPEFLTYFQNEAQLEKSRLLSDRFSAERPKGSFSTLEIQRTEQGDSAMYLCASSFQGSTEAFFGQGTRLTVV.

The chain links TRBV10-3 to TRBJ2-7, with D possibly matching TRBD1 (7 bases). The germline gives CDR1 ENHRY, CDR2 SYGVKD. CDR3 length equals 16 residues. Trimming shortened V by 3 bases and J by 4 bases, and 19 bases separated the two germline ends. The CDR3 protein is CAISDLKTGTLYEQYF. In DNA, the CDR3 is TGTGCCATCAGTGACTTAAAGACAGGGACTTTGTACGAGCAGTACTTC.

The V call is TRBV13, the J call TRBJ2-7; TRBD1 might be the D (5 bases). The CDR3 covers 14 residues. The V gene lost 5 bases and the J gene lost 2 bases, with 13 bases spanning the gap. Germline loops: CDR1 PRHDT, CDR2 FYEKMQ (reference sequence). CDR3 sequence (DNA): TGTGCCAGCAGCCCCGCAGGGAAGACCTACGAGCAGTACTTC. Amino acid sequence: CASSPAGKTYEQYF.

This clone came up once. The chain links TRBV7-2 to TRBJ1-1, with 9 bases that match TRBD1. The V and J ends lost 5 bases and 0 bases, in that order; junction bases with no gene match: 4. The CDR3 extends over 15 amino acids. Germline assignment: CDR1 SGHTA and CDR2 FQGNSA. The CDR3 DNA sequence: TGTGCCAGCAGCAGGACAGGGGCCATGAACACTGAAGCTTTCTTT. Amino acid sequence: CASSRTGAMNTEAFF.

This clone was detected a few times. The chain couples TRBV4-1 to TRBJ2-3; 8 nucleotides match TRBD2. Germline lookup yields CDR1 MGHRA and CDR2 YSYEKL. This CDR3 has 17 residues. The V segment lost 3 bases and the J segment 2 bases; nucleotides outside the gene matches: 10. The CDR3 region is CASSQGVGLVSTDTQYF. The CDR3 DNA reads as TGCGCCAGCAGCCAGGGGGTGGGACTAGTGTCCACAGATACGCAGTATTTT.

The genes are TRBV20-1 and TRBJ1-4, with 9 nucleotides matching TRBD1. CDR3 size: 15 residues. Trimming took 3 bases from V and 8 from J; bases not matched to a gene: 10. Germline V gene sequence: CDR1 DFQATT, CDR2 SNEGSKA (reference sequence). In DNA form, the CDR3 reads TGCAGTGCTAGTGAGTTAGGACAGGGGAGAGAAAAACTGTTTTTT. Protein: CSASELGQGREKLFF.

The V gene is TRBV10-3, the J gene TRBJ2-1; D possibly corresponds to TRBD2 (5 bases). The CDR3 is 12 amino acids. Trimming left V 4 bases short and J 6 bases short, with 7 bases between. Germline V gene sequence: CDR1 ENHRY, CDR2 SYGVKD. CDR3 residues: CAISGGGNEQFF. CDR3 DNA sequence: TGTGCCATCAGTGGCGGAGGCAATGAGCAGTTCTTC.

J is TRBJ2-7 and V is TRBV7-9; 8 positions agree with TRBD1. This CDR3 has 13 residues. Germline CDR1 reads SEHNR; CDR2 reads FQNEAQ (reference sequence). The V segment lost 8 bases and the J segment 2 bases; nucleotides outside the gene matches: 5. This chain's CDR3 is CASADRATYEQYF. The CDR3 DNA sequence: TGTGCCAGCGCGGACAGGGCAACCTACGAGCAGTACTTC.

V is TRBV19 and J is TRBJ2-5, with D maybe TRBD2 (5 bases). The CDR3 consists of 14 residues. Germline V lookup: CDR1 LNHDA, CDR2 SQIVND (reference sequence). Trimming shortened V by 3 bases and J by 4 bases, and 12 bases separated the two germline ends. This chain's CDR3 is CASSIIAGGETQYF. As DNA, the CDR3 is TGTGCCAGTAGTATCATTGCGGGTGGAGAGACCCAGTACTTC.

This rearrangement joins TRBV7-2 to TRBJ2-3; D is unresolved. This CDR3 is 13 amino acids long. Trimming took 3 bases from V and 6 from J, leaving 10 bases between them. Germline CDR1 reads SGHTA; CDR2 reads FQGNSA. CDR3 sequence: CASSFTGGDTQYF. The CDR3 bases are TGTGCCAGCAGCTTTACGGGTGGGGATACGCAGTATTTT.

The CDR3 is CASSSRGSRSATDTQYF. In nucleotides, the CDR3 is TGTGCCAGCTCATCACGTGGTAGCCGCTCCGCCACAGATACGCAGTATTTT. The chain is built from TRBV27 and TRBJ2-3; D gene unclear. Germline CDR1 is MNHEY and CDR2 is SMNVEV (reference sequence). This CDR3 contains 17 residues. V was trimmed by 8 bases and J by 2 bases, leaving 23 bases between them.

J is TRBJ1-4 and V is TRBV6-5; tentatively, D is TRBD1 (5 bases). Per the germline V gene, CDR1 is MNHEY and CDR2 is SVGAGI. The germline V and J ends were trimmed by 5 bases and 6 bases, with 10 bases remaining between them. CDR3 length equals 13 residues. CDR3 in amino acids: CASSQAGYEKLFF. The CDR3 DNA is TGTGCCAGCAGTCAGGCAGGGTATGAAAAACTGTTTTTT.

V usage is TRBV18 and J usage is TRBJ2-1; D may be TRBD1 (6 bases). Germline CDR1 KGHSH, CDR2 LQKENI. The CDR3 runs 15 residues. The ends were cut back, 1 base at V and 8 bases at J, with 15 bases in the middle. CDR3 protein: CASSPRTGSLYEQFF. CDR3 DNA: TGTGCCAGCTCACCACGAACAGGGTCGTTGTATGAGCAGTTCTTC.

V is TRBV3-1 (or the pseudogene TRBV3-2) and J is TRBJ1-2; 8 bases are shared with TRBD1. V shed 0 bases, J shed 7 bases, and the junction held 4 bases outside the gene matches. The V gene's germline CDR1 is LGHDT and CDR2 YNNKEL (reference sequence). The CDR3 extends over 14 amino acids. The CDR3 coding sequence is TGTGCCAGCAGCCAAGAAGCCCAGGGGGCTGGCTACACCTTC. It yields the protein CASSQEAQGAGYTF.

The J gene is TRBJ1-6, the V gene TRBV12-3 or TRBV12-4; D is ambiguous. This CDR3 spans 12 amino acids. The V gene lost 3 bases and the J gene lost 8 bases, with 5 bases spanning the gap. CDR3 nucleotide sequence: TGTGCCAGCAGTTTCAGTGATTCACCCCTCCACTTT. Encoded protein: CASSFSDSPLHF.

The chain uses TRBV19 and TRBJ2-7; D not resolved. Germline lookup yields CDR1 LNHDA and CDR2 SQIVND (reference sequence). The germline V and J ends were trimmed by 0 bases and 4 bases, with 13 bases remaining between them. The CDR3 sequence is 15 residues long. CDR3 in amino acids: CASSIEASRYYEQYF. The CDR3 region has the DNA TGTGCCAGTAGTATAGAGGCAAGCAGGTATTACGAGCAGTACTTC.

The chain recombines TRBV14 with TRBJ1-1, with 8 bases lining up with TRBD1. In germline, CDR1 is SGHDN, CDR2 FVKESK. This CDR3 contains 17 residues. J was trimmed by 1 base and V by 1 base; bases with no gene match: 8. The CDR3 region has the DNA TGTGCCAGCAGCCAAGTCCAAAGCAGGGGGCCGAACACTGAAGCTTTCTTT. This sequence encodes CASSQVQSRGPNTEAFF.

The chain carries TRBV19 and TRBJ2-7; the match to TRBD1 covers 11 bases. Germline assignment: CDR1 LNHDA and CDR2 SQIVND (reference sequence). The V segment lost 11 bases and the J segment 6 bases; nucleotides outside the gene matches: 9. The CDR3 spans 13 residues. The CDR3: CAGWTGGESEQYF. CDR3 coding DNA: TGTGCCGGCTGGACAGGGGGCGAGTCCGAGCAGTACTTC.

This clone has only a few counts. V gene TRBV7-6 combines with J gene TRBJ2-7; TRBD1 aligns across 11 bases. The J segment lost 0 bases and the V segment lost 4 bases, leaving 5 bases of the junction unmatched. CDR1 is SGHVS and CDR2 is FNYEAQ in the germline V gene. This CDR3 has 16 amino acids. CDR3 sequence reads: CASSYGQGAGSYEQYF. Written as DNA, the CDR3 is TGTGCCAGCAGCTACGGACAGGGGGCGGGCTCCTACGAGCAGTACTTC.

V usage is TRBV5-5 and J usage is TRBJ1-6; D is unresolved. CDR3 length equals 17 residues. V lost 4 bases and J 0 bases, leaving 14 bases between the germline ends. CDR1 is SGHKS and CDR2 is YYEKEE in the germline V gene (reference sequence). The CDR3 protein is CASSGVRGSSYNSPLHF. The DNA for the CDR3 is TGTGCCAGCAGCGGGGTGCGGGGAAGCTCCTATAATTCACCCCTCCACTTT.

The chain combines TRBV11-2 with TRBJ1-4; D is unclear. CDR3 length: 15 residues. Germline V lookup: CDR1 SGHAT, CDR2 FQNNGV. V was clipped by 2 bases and J by 8 bases, with 15 bases between them. The CDR3 DNA reads as TGTGCCAGCAGCTTATCCCTCTACGGCGGAGAAAAACTGTTTTTT. It specifies CASSLSLYGGEKLFF.

This sequence joins TRBV9 and TRBJ1-6, with TRBD1 as a possible D gene (6 bases). CDR3 length equals 15 residues. V shed 2 bases and J shed 5 bases, with 11 bases lying between them. CDR1 is SGDLS, CDR2 YYNGEE, per germline. CDR3 in amino acids: CASSVPRGNNSPLHF. The CDR3 region has the DNA TGTGCCAGCAGCGTTCCCAGGGGAAATAATTCACCCCTCCACTTT.